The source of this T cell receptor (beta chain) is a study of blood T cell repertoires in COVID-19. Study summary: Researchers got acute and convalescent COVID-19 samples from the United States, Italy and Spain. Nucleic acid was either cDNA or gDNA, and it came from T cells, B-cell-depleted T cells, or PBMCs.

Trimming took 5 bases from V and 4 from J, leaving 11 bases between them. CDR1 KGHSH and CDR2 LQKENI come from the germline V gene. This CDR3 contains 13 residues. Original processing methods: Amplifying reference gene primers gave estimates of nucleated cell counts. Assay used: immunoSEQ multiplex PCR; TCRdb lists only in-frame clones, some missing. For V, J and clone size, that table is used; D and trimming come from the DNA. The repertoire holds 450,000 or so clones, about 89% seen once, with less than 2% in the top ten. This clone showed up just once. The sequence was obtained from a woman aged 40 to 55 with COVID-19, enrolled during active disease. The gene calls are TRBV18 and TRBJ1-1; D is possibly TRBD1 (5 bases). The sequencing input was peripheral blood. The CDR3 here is CASSNGGVTEAFF. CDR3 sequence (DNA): TGTGCCAGCTCAAATGGGGGGGTCACTGAAGCTTTCTTT.